This is a list of T cell receptor beta chains from one sample in a study of blood T cell repertoires in COVID-19. TCRdb keeps only in-frame clones here, not all; method: immunoSEQ multiplex PCR. The table has 140,000 to 150,000 clones, under 90% seen once. The sample comprised peripheral blood. These TCRs come from an older man who had recovered from COVID-19. Both conserved end residues are trimmed from each CDR3. D genes are given only for firm matches.

d_call	v_call	j_call	cdr3_aa
NA	TRBV19	TRBJ2-4	ASSIASTKNIQY
NA	TRBV5-1	TRBJ1-4	ASSFGKKNEKLF
TRBD1	TRBV2	TRBJ2-2	ASRPQGASGELF
NA	TRBV21-1	TRBJ2-7	ASSSRDRPYYEQY
TRBD2	TRBV15	TRBJ2-7	ATSRDTGTSGVVASYEQY
NA	TRBV30	TRBJ1-2	AWSVDEARYGYT
NA	TRBV3-1/TRBV3-2	TRBJ2-7	ASSQEEEYYEQY
NA	TRBV2	TRBJ2-7	ASSVELTYEQY
TRBD2	TRBV5-4	TRBJ2-7	ASSTGTSGGESEQY
NA	TRBV7-3	TRBJ2-2	ASSPATGTGELF
NA	TRBV6-5	TRBJ1-3	ASSRAGPSGNTIY
TRBD2	TRBV5-4	TRBJ2-4	ASRRLGGEGNIQY
NA	TRBV7-2	TRBJ1-1	ASSLQGRNTEAF
NA	TRBV7-9	TRBJ1-2	ASIPLEGQANYGYT
TRBD1	TRBV9	TRBJ1-6	ASSLQDRNSPLH
TRBD2	TRBV28	TRBJ2-7	ASSLLAGNYEQY
TRBD2	TRBV2	TRBJ2-5	ASSLGTSGIETQY
TRBD2	TRBV10-3	TRBJ2-5	AISDLAGEGETQY
NA	TRBV6-5	TRBJ1-5	ASSLNLNQPQH
NA	TRBV4-1	TRBJ2-1	ASSQDFEGKSI
TRBD2	TRBV3-1/TRBV3-2	TRBJ2-7	ASSYSGGYEQY
NA	TRBV5-5	TRBJ2-5	ASSFAGEETQY
NA	TRBV29-1	TRBJ2-1	SVSGQGQNNEQF
TRBD2	TRBV5-1	TRBJ2-7	ASSLAGSGYEQY
NA	TRBV19	TRBJ1-1	ASIRQNGEAF
TRBD1	TRBV5-8	TRBJ1-1	ASSWDSLRTEAF
NA	TRBV4-1	TRBJ1-2	ASSQEGTPTGGYT
NA	TRBV2	TRBJ1-2	ASNRLGAGYT
NA	TRBV7-8	TRBJ1-2	ASSLRSSNYGYT
TRBD2	TRBV4-2	TRBJ2-7	ASSQALAGYEQY
TRBD1	TRBV2	TRBJ1-5	ASRIGDRDQPQH
TRBD2	TRBV2	TRBJ2-5	ASKASGATETQY
TRBD1	TRBV20-1	TRBJ2-7	SADRGGEQY
TRBD2	TRBV5-1	TRBJ2-7	ASSIGGEGPYEQY
TRBD1	TRBV25-1	TRBJ2-3	ASSESGGRDTQY
NA	TRBV18	TRBJ1-5	ASSPQGKSNQPQH
NA	TRBV20-1	TRBJ2-7	SASTGLVQASEQY
TRBD1	TRBV9	TRBJ2-7	ASSPRSGTGGDYEQY
TRBD2	TRBV25-1	TRBJ2-1	ASSVNSGVQQF
NA	TRBV7-9	TRBJ1-4	ASRRGSNEKLF
NA	TRBV6-5	TRBJ1-4	ASSRGQSINEKLF
NA	TRBV2	TRBJ2-2	ASSGQATVGGELF
NA	TRBV7-9	TRBJ2-7	ASSLPGQFGSEQY
NA	TRBV7-9	TRBJ2-4	ASSYFWSQGPSKNIQY
NA	TRBV2	TRBJ2-6	ASTRGSGANVLT
NA	TRBV29-1	TRBJ1-4	SAARDRVEKLF
TRBD1	TRBV5-1	TRBJ2-6	ASSSRTGGTGANVLT
NA	TRBV6-2/TRBV6-3	TRBJ1-5	ASSPILWGHNSNQPQH
NA	TRBV6-5	TRBJ2-3	ASRPTTPSTDTQY
NA	TRBV7-6	TRBJ1-2	ASSLTSAGNYGYT
NA	TRBV11-2	TRBJ2-5	ASSTRTSQETQY
NA	TRBV6-5	TRBJ2-4	ASTPPQGSYIQY
NA	TRBV10-3	TRBJ1-2	AISESGRAGDYGYGYT
TRBD2	TRBV12-5	TRBJ2-1	ASGLPGLAGSYEQF
NA	TRBV25-1	TRBJ1-6	ASSERGGPPLH